The clone carrying this TCR beta chain was counted between two and nine times. Trimming stripped 1 base from V and 0 bases from J, with 7 bases between. The germline CDR1 and CDR2 sequences are PRHDT and FYEKMQ (reference sequence). The length of the CDR3 is 15 residues. These data are taken from a study of T cells in Graves' hyperthyroidism and ophthalmopathy. The source material, RNA transcripts, was used to amplify TCR beta CDR3 regions. RT-PCR in the first round (using the HTBI primer set) targeted the TCR CDR3. Each CDR3 protein gets one entry after TCRdb re-called the multiplex PCR reads with MiXCR. The profile shows hundreds of thousands of distinct CDR3 sequences, just over 35% of them singletons. Diagnostic assessment was based on clinical symptoms, serum thyroxine and TRAb, thyroid ultrasound and orbital computed tomography.

This TCR was sampled from a woman aged 40-49 years with Graves' hyperthyroidism. The chain has TRBV13 and TRBJ1-3; tentatively, D is TRBD1 (5 bases). Sequencing was carried out using blood. The DNA of the CDR3 is TGTGCCAGCAGCTTAGCGACAGTCTCTGGAAACACCATATATTTT. This gives the protein CASSLATVSGNTIYF.